The T cell receptor beta chain under discussion was sequenced for a study of CD8+ T cells in alopecia areata. Germline V gene sequence: CDR1 SGHRS, CDR2 YFSETQ. The V gene lost 4 bases and the J gene lost 2 bases, with 6 bases spanning the gap. The CDR3 sequence is 12 residues long. Regarding treatment: oral pan-JAK inhibitor, 5-10 mg twice daily. Investigators isolated RNA and reverse transcribed it into cDNA to act as the sequencing template. The assay was immunoSEQ multiplex PCR, and TCRdb's table has in-frame clones only and misses some. The sample consists of roughly 210,000 clones, about 40% of them appearing once. Comments on this clone: Its antigen is unidentified.

Study-wide results and limits: Uncertain still, given a single nonresponder, is whether baseline CD8+ expansion links to response.

V is TRBV5-1 and J is TRBJ2-5; D call uncertain. The source was CD4+ T cells sorted from blood, collected at approximately week 36, from a patient treated with tofacitinib. This TCR came from a human donor with alopecia areata. Here the CDR3 DNA reads TGCGCCAGCAGCCGGATACAAGAGACCCAGTACTTC. Its translation is CASSRIQETQYF.